The rows below give T cell receptor beta chains drawn from one sample of a study of cytomegalovirus exposure and HLA in healthy donors. Sequenced by immunoSEQ multiplex PCR; TCRdb stores in-frame clones only, minus some. The table has some 100,000 clones, approximately 88% seen once; the top ten hold 1.5% to 2%. Sequencing was performed on PBMCs. These TCRs come from a young man in good health and CMV-seronegative. Each CDR3 is given with its conserved first and last residue. The order of the fields is CDR3 length, V gene, CDR3 protein.

>15|TRBV6-1
CASSPMGLPYNEQFF
>18|TRBV13
CASSLVPGTGYGTGELFF
>18|TRBV27
CASSLGAGDYPMNTEAFF
>14|TRBV7-2
CASSLTRGNQPQHF
>15|TRBV5-1
CASSSGDRGIDGYTF
>16|TRBV23-1
CASSQLALLFINEQFF
>15|TRBV10-1
CASSDRGELNDEQFF
>15|TRBV11-2
CASSSRQGNTGELFF
>13|TRBV5-1
CASSSGTVYEQYF
>16|TRBV4-3
CASSQDRDRAPNEQFF
>16|TRBV7-6
CASSAQDRGHNYEQYF
>16|TRBV5-1
CASLPLAGSTYNEQFF
>14|TRBV7-2
CASSKGTDIYGYTF
>19|TRBV29-1
CSVPRVARASSGSNQPQHF
>17|TRBV14
CASSLAYPTAGGYGYTF
>14|TRBV5-1
CASSLPGEWNEQFF
>16|TRBV5-8
CASSQATTGPNYGYTF
>14|TRBV7-7
CASSLKGFQETQYF
>12|TRBV28
CASSLGQYEQYF
>11|TRBV27
CASTASDTQYF
>15|TRBV7-9
CASSLSGSYSDTQYF
>13|TRBV7-8
CASSSRRVTEAFF
>16|TRBV6-1
CASSDAGALSGNTIYF
>17|TRBV19
CASSTKKEGYSNQPQHF
>14|TRBV7-2
CASSLGAGRETQYF
>14|TRBV7-2
CASSWTGTGTEQYF
>13|TRBV7-9
CASSLDSYNEQFF
>15|TRBV6-6
CASSSHGTSNYGYTF
>14|TRBV28
CASRLRGRGGEAFF
>19|TRBV7-9
CASSPTGTGSPGELHEQFF
>16|TRBV4-1
CASSDEPGQGSDTQYF
>14|TRBV28
CASTLDRGHEPQHF
>15|TRBV5-1
CASSAQQGMNTEAFF
>15|TRBV6-6
CASSHGTELTYEQYF
>14|TRBV5-1
CASSQDTGTDTQYF
>17|TRBV28
CASSLPSLGREKPEAFF
>14|TRBV5-5
CASSTDREVGEQFF
>16|TRBV28
CASSLAGQGASGTQYF
>14|TRBV6-6
CASSWDRLNTEAFF
>14|TRBV28
CASSPHRQGTEAFF
>15|TRBV4-2
CASSQDAISTDTQYF